The sequence of this TCR beta chain was determined in a study of T cell repertoires in cytomegalovirus infection. Study overall: Matching HLA type and CMV infection were both indicated by public TCR beta signatures. The study, taken as a whole, reports: Dominating the ex vivo response were HLA-C-restricted CMV-specific TCR beta clonotypes.

Note on this clonotype: Its specificity is unknown.

One entry per CDR3 protein, called by TCRdb with MiXCR from the reads. The sample lists some 250,000 distinct CDR3 sequences; approximately 8.3% were seen once. Sequenced: PBMCs. This clonotype was sampled from a human donor in good health (CMV status not recorded). Some clones in this sample may be carry-over from other donors' samples.

The DNA of the CDR3 is TGTGCCAGCACCCTTGAGGGGGCGAGCACAGATACGCAGTATTTT. Amino acid sequence: CASTLEGASTDTQYF. The rearrangement joins TRBV7-2 to TRBJ2-3, with 7 bases lining up with TRBD1. The CDR3 sequence is 15 residues long. Germline V gives CDR1 SGHTA, CDR2 FQGNSA. With 7 bases clipped from V and 0 bases from J, the junction kept 7 bases outside the gene matches.